This T cell receptor beta chain originates from a study of tumor-infiltrating lymphocytes in glioblastoma multiforme. The CDR3 is made up of 13 amino acids. Germline CDR1 is SQVTM and CDR2 is ANQGSEA. V lost 5 bases, J lost 7 bases, and 9 bases stayed unmatched. Three nested ARM-PCR rounds with V-beta and C-beta primers built TCRB libraries. TCRB cDNA was made from approximately 550 ng total RNA. No unique molecular identifiers were described for these TCRB libraries. TCRdb independently ran MiXCR on the multiplex PCR reads; one entry per CDR3 protein. The sample carries about 9,600 distinct CDR3 sequences, about 70% recorded once. Findings and limits, study-wide: TCR plus mutation findings rest on a single glioblastoma patient. The T cells in this sample were not sorted into functional subsets.

Comment on this clonotype: The antigen remains unidentified.

The TCR originated in a male donor with glioblastoma. Sequencing was performed on brain tumor tissue. The rearrangement links TRBV29-1 to TRBJ2-5; 8 bases align to TRBD1. CDR3 residues: CSVIPGGGMTQYF. The CDR3, as DNA: TGCAGCGTTATACCAGGGGGCGGGATGACCCAGTACTTC.